The sequence of this TCR beta chain was determined in a study of T cells after yellow fever vaccination. Study-wide points: Subsequent booster samples again held most clones from primary vaccination (96% CD4, roughly 90% CD8). A secondary response was less intense yet reached its peak sooner, at day 5 versus 15.

This clonotype has only a few counts. Conversion of TCR transcripts into cDNA relied on 5'RACE template switching, which added a universal primer site and UMIs. TCRdb used MiXCR to reprocess the 5' RACE reads, holding one entry per CDR3 protein. The sample gives about 52,000 distinct CDR3 sequences, about 6.3% of which show up once; around 24% is in the top ten. The starting material was CD8+ T cells not binding an NS4B(214-222) dextramer, sorted from PBMCs, obtained approximately 40 days after the first yellow fever vaccination. The sequence came from a man in his late teens or twenties who received the YFV17D yellow fever vaccine.

In DNA, the CDR3 is TGCGCCAGCAGCCAGGGGAGGGGGCTGAGCACCGGGGAGCTGTTTTTT. Its translation is CASSQGRGLSTGELFF. The chain uses TRBV4-1 and TRBJ2-2; D possibly uses TRBD1 or TRBD2 (7 bases each). The CDR3 is 16 amino acids. Trimming removed 3 bases at V and 4 bases at J, with 15 bases between. Germline V CDR1 and CDR2: MGHRA, YSYEKL.